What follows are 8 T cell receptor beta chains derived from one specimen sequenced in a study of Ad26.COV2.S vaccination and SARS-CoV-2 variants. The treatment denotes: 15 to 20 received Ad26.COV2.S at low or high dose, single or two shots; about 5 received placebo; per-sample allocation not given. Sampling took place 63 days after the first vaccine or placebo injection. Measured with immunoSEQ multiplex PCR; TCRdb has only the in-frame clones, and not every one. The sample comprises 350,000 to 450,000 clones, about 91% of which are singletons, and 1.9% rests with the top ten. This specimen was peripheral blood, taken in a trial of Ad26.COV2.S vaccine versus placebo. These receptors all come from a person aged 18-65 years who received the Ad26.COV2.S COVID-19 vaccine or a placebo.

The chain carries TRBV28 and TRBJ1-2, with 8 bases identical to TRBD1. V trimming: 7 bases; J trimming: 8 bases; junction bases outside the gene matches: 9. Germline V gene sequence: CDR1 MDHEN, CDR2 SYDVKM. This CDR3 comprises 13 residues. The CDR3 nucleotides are TGTGCCAGCAACCCCAGGGGGCGCAGGGGCTACACCTTC. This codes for CASNPRGRRGYTF.

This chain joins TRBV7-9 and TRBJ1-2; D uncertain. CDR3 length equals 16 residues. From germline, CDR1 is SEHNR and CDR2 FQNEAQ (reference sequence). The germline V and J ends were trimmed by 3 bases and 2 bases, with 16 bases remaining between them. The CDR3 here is CASSLTPPGPNYGYTF. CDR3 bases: TGTGCCAGCAGCTTGACCCCCCCGGGCCCAAACTATGGCTACACCTTC.

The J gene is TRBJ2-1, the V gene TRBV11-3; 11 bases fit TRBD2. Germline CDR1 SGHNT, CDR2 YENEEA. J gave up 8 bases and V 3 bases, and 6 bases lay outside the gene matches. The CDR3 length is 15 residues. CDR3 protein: CASSLGLAGGDEQFF. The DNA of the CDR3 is TGTGCCAGCAGCTTGGGTCTAGCGGGAGGAGATGAGCAGTTCTTC. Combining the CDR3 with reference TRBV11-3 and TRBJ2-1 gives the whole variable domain EAGVVQSPRYKIIEKKQPVAFWCNPISGHNTLYWYLQNLGQGPELLIRYENEEAVDDSQLPKDRFSAERLKGVDSTLKIQPAELGDSAVYLCASSLGLAGGDEQFFGPGTRLTVL.

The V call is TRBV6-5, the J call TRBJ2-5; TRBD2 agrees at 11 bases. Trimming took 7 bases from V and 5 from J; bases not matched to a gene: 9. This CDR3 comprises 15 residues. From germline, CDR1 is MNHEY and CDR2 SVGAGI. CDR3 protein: CASMMTSGIWETQYF. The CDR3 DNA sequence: TGTGCCAGCATGATGACTAGCGGGATTTGGGAGACCCAGTACTTC.

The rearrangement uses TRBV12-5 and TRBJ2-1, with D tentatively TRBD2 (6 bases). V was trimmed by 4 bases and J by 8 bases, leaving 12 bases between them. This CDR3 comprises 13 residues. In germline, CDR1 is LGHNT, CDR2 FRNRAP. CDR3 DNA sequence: TGTGCTAGTGGTTCCCCTGGGGACTATGAGCAGTTCTTC. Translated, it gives CASGSPGDYEQFF.

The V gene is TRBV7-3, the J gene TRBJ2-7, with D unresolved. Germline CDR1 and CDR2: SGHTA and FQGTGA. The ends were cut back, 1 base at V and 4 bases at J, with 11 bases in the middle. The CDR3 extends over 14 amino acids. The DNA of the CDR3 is TGTGCCAGCAGCTTAAGCCACGGACCATACGAGCAGTACTTC. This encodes CASSLSHGPYEQYF.

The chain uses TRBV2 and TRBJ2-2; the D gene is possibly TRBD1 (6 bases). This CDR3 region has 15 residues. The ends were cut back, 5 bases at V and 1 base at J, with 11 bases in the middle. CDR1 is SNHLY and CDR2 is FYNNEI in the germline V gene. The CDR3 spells CASSTQGGNTGELFF. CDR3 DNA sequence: TGTGCCAGCAGTACTCAAGGGGGGAACACCGGGGAGCTGTTTTTT. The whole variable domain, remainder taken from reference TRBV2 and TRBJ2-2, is EPEVTQTPSHQVTQMGQEVILRCVPISNHLYFYWYRQILGQKVEFLVSFYNNEISEKSEIFDDQFSVERPDGSNFTLKIRSTKLEDSAMYFCASSTQGGNTGELFFGEGSRLTVL.

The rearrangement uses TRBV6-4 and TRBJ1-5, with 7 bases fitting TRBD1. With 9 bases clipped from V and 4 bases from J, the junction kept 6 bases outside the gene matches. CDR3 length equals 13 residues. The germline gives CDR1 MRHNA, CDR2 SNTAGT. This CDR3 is CARRGTANQPQHF. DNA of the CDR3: TGTGCCAGGCGGGGGACAGCTAATCAGCCCCAGCATTTT.